Each of the 27 T cell receptor beta chains below was sequenced from the same sample in a study of T cell changes during pregnancy in multiple sclerosis. Sequenced by immunoSEQ multiplex PCR; TCRdb stores in-frame clones only, minus some. The repertoire holds some 60,000 clones, more than 85% seen once, with around 3.5% in the top ten. The sequenced sample was peripheral blood, obtained after pregnancy. These TCRs come from a female donor in good health, enrolled as a control in a pregnancy study.

The rearrangement links TRBV14 to TRBJ1-2; a possible D gene is TRBD1 (5 bases). Trimming took 0 bases from V and 4 from J, leaving 15 bases between them. Per germline, CDR1 SGHDN and CDR2 FVKESK. This CDR3 region has 16 residues. The CDR3 loop reads CASSQETASWIYGYTF. CDR3 DNA: TGTGCCAGCAGCCAAGAGACAGCTTCTTGGATCTATGGCTACACCTTC.

The rearrangement links TRBV5-6 to TRBJ2-1, with 7 bases that match TRBD2. CDR1 is SGHDT and CDR2 is YYEEEE in the germline V gene. The ends lost 0 bases at V and 4 bases at J; junction bases unmatched: 4. CDR3 length: 15 amino acids. This CDR3 reads CASSLETSPYNEQFF. The CDR3 DNA reads as TGTGCCAGCAGCTTGGAGACTAGCCCTTACAATGAGCAGTTCTTC.

This clone appeared a single time. The chain employs TRBV7-2 and TRBJ2-6; 8 bases fit TRBD1. CDR3 length: 16 residues. Germline CDR1 and CDR2: SGHTA and FQGNSA. The V and J ends lost 5 bases and 2 bases, in that order; junction bases with no gene match: 5. Here the CDR3 DNA reads TGTGCCAGCAGCCCTCCGGGACAGGCTGGGGCCAACGTCCTGACTTTC. Residues: CASSPPGQAGANVLTF.

This chain links TRBV29-1 with TRBJ1-2; tentatively, D is TRBD1 (6 bases). The CDR3 contains 13 residues. Per the germline V gene, CDR1 is SQVTM and CDR2 is ANQGSEA. Trimming stripped 6 bases from V and 6 bases from J, with 17 bases between. The CDR3 nucleotides read TGCAGCGTCCCCCTTCGAACAGGGAATGGCTACACCTTC. Its protein product is CSVPLRTGNGYTF.

This clone was picked up one time. The chain carries TRBV19 and TRBJ1-5; D perhaps matches TRBD1 (5 bases). CDR1 is LNHDA and CDR2 is SQIVND in the germline V gene (reference sequence). The CDR3 extends over 17 amino acids. Trimming pared 5 bases from V and 0 bases from J, leaving 17 bases between. The CDR3 protein is CASSLFGRRGSNQPQHF. In nucleotides, the CDR3 is TGTGCCAGTAGTCTCTTCGGACGGAGGGGTAGCAATCAGCCCCAGCATTTT.

The chain uses TRBV6-6 and TRBJ2-3; D possibly corresponds to TRBD2 (5 bases). The germline CDR1 and CDR2 sequences are MNHNY and SVGAGI (reference sequence). This CDR3 is built from 14 residues. V lost 5 bases, J lost 0 bases, and 9 bases lay in between. Here the CDR3 reads CASSGRTSTDTQYF. CDR3 DNA sequence: TGTGCCAGCAGTGGTAGGACTAGCACAGATACGCAGTATTTT.

The rearrangement joins TRBV11-3 to TRBJ2-1, with a tentative D call TRBD2 (6 bases). Trimming took 6 bases from V and 7 from J, leaving 13 bases between them. Germline CDR1 is SGHNT and CDR2 is YENEEA. CDR3 length: 13 residues. CDR3 region: CASRRGGINEQFF. The CDR3 nucleotides read TGTGCCAGCAGACGTGGCGGGATAAATGAGCAGTTCTTC.

The V call is TRBV10-3, the J call TRBJ1-1, with a possible D match to TRBD1 (5 bases). CDR1 and CDR2 from the germline V gene are ENHRY and SYGVKD. V was trimmed by 8 bases and J by 1 base, leaving 14 bases between them. The CDR3 loop spans 14 amino acids. The CDR3 region has the DNA TGTGCCATCGGCCAGGGAGGCAAGAACACTGAAGCTTTCTTT. Its translation: CAIGQGGKNTEAFF.

This chain links TRBV2 with TRBJ1-2; TRBD1 aligns across 12 bases. After removal of 8 bases from V and 4 bases from J, the junction contained 17 bases not matched to a gene. The germline V gene has CDR1 SNHLY and CDR2 FYNNEI. The CDR3 length is 18 residues. DNA of the CDR3: TGTGCCAGCGGGGGGGGTCGGGGACAGGGGGCTCCTAGCTATGGCTACACCTTC. Translation: CASGGGRGQGAPSYGYTF.

J is TRBJ1-1 and V is TRBV6-1; no reliable D call. This CDR3 spans 14 amino acids. V was cut by 1 base and J by 5 bases, with 11 bases left in between. Germline CDR1 is MNHNS and CDR2 is SASEGT. CDR3 region: CASSEVGRATEAFF. The CDR3 nucleotides are TGTGCCAGCAGTGAAGTAGGGAGGGCGACTGAAGCTTTCTTT.

This chain uses TRBV18 with TRBJ2-2; D is unclear. The germline V gene encodes CDR1 KGHSH and CDR2 LQKENI. There are 14 residues in the CDR3. V lost 0 bases and J lost 2, with 4 bases in between. The CDR3 reads CASSPPSNTGELFF. For the CDR3, the DNA is TGTGCCAGCTCACCACCCTCCAACACCGGGGAGCTGTTTTTT.

The V call is TRBV7-9, the J call TRBJ1-1, with TRBD1 as a possible D gene (6 bases). The CDR3 runs to 14 residues. The V end was cut by 8 bases, the J end by 0 bases, with 13 bases between. CDR1 is SEHNR and CDR2 is FQNEAQ in the germline V gene (reference sequence). In DNA form, the CDR3 reads TGTGCCAGCGCTCGGACAGACCTGAACACTGAAGCTTTCTTT. Its protein is CASARTDLNTEAFF.

The chain couples TRBV7-9 to TRBJ1-5; TRBD1 matches at 7 bases. The germline V gene encodes CDR1 SEHNR and CDR2 FQNEAQ (reference sequence). Trimming took 1 base from V and 3 from J; bases not matched to a gene: 3. The CDR3 sequence is 15 residues long. CDR3 in amino acids: CASSLGDSFNQPQHF. In DNA, the CDR3 is TGTGCCAGCAGCTTAGGGGACAGCTTCAATCAGCCCCAGCATTTT.

The rearrangement links TRBV5-6 to TRBJ2-7; D is uncertain. Germline assignment: CDR1 SGHDT and CDR2 YYEEEE. The CDR3 has 12 amino acids. V was cut by 4 bases and J by 4 bases, with 9 bases left in between. CDR3 loop: CASSPELYEQYF. CDR3 bases: TGTGCCAGCAGCCCGGAGCTGTACGAGCAGTACTTC.

This clone occurred a few times. V is TRBV5-8 and J is TRBJ1-1; D is ambiguous. The CDR3 runs 12 residues. The V end lost 2 bases, the J end lost 11 bases, and 13 bases lay between the germline ends. Germline V lookup: CDR1 SGHTS, CDR2 YDEGEE. DNA of the CDR3: TGTGCCAGCAGCTTATTCGGCTCGGGGGCTTTCTTT. Its translation: CASSLFGSGAFF.

The V call is TRBV4-1, the J call TRBJ1-2; D is uncertain. The CDR3 loop spans 14 amino acids. Germline values: CDR1 MGHRA, CDR2 YSYEKL. The germline V and J ends were trimmed by 8 bases and 0 bases, with 13 bases remaining between them. CDR3 sequence (DNA): TGCGCCAGCTCCCCAGGCATCACTAACTATGGCTACACCTTC. Translated, it gives CASSPGITNYGYTF.

The genes are TRBV7-3 and TRBJ1-1; D remains ambiguous. This CDR3 contains 15 residues. Trimming cost V 8 bases and J 1 base, with 17 bases left between them. Germline CDR1 reads SGHTA; CDR2 reads FQGTGA. CDR3 in DNA: TGTGCCAGCGGAGGAGGAGTAATAAGGAACACTGAAGCTTTCTTT. This codes for CASGGGVIRNTEAFF.

The rearrangement links TRBV10-3 to TRBJ2-2, with D perhaps TRBD1 (5 bases). The CDR3 runs to 15 residues. The V and J ends lost 2 bases and 3 bases respectively, with 10 bases between them. Germline-derived CDR1 and CDR2 are ENHRY and SYGVKD. CDR3 in DNA: TGTGCCATCAGTGAGGGGGCCGGAGACACCGGGGAGCTGTTTTTT. Translated, it gives CAISEGAGDTGELFF.

The V gene is TRBV19, the J gene TRBJ1-2, with 9 bases lining up with TRBD1. The V gene end was trimmed by 5 bases and the J gene end by 7 bases; junction bases not matched to a gene: 11. Germline V gene lookup returns CDR1 LNHDA and CDR2 SQIVND (reference sequence). The CDR3 contains 15 residues. CDR3 protein: CASSLEGTGNFGYTF. CDR3 coding DNA: TGTGCCAGTAGTTTGGAGGGGACAGGGAATTTTGGCTACACCTTC.

This sequence joins TRBV7-2 and TRBJ1-1; 7 bases align to TRBD1. With 3 bases clipped from V and 3 bases from J, the junction kept 4 bases outside the gene matches. Germline V gives CDR1 SGHTA, CDR2 FQGNSA. This CDR3 contains 14 residues. The CDR3 reads CASSFLQGDTEAFF. In nucleotides, the CDR3 is TGTGCCAGCAGCTTCCTTCAGGGGGACACTGAAGCTTTCTTT.

The chain employs TRBV30 and TRBJ2-3, with D maybe TRBD1 (5 bases). Trimming left V 2 bases short and J 4 bases short, with 13 bases between. The CDR3 totals 14 residues. Germline V gene lookup returns CDR1 GTSNPN and CDR2 SVGIG (reference sequence). As DNA, the CDR3 is TGTGCCTGGAGTAAAGGGGCCGCAGCAGATACGCAGTATTTT. Amino acids: CAWSKGAAADTQYF.

The chain employs TRBV19 and TRBJ2-1; 7 nucleotides align to TRBD1. There are 14 residues in the CDR3. With 4 bases clipped from V and 3 bases from J, the junction kept 3 bases outside the gene matches. CDR1 and CDR2 (germline): LNHDA, SQIVND (reference sequence). The CDR3, as DNA: TGTGCCAGTAGTAAAGGGACAGACTACAATGAGCAGTTCTTC. Translated: CASSKGTDYNEQFF.

The V gene is TRBV5-1, the J gene TRBJ2-5; TRBD1 matches at 9 bases. V shed 4 bases, J shed 4 bases, and the junction held 14 bases outside the gene matches. From germline, CDR1 is SGHRS and CDR2 YFSETQ. The CDR3 spans 17 residues. The CDR3 loop reads CASSLVQGARAGETQYF. The CDR3 nucleotides are TGCGCCAGCAGCCTGGTACAGGGGGCGAGGGCAGGAGAGACCCAGTACTTC.

This rearrangement joins TRBV15 to TRBJ1-2; possible D gene TRBD1, 5 bases. V was cut by 1 base and J by 7 bases, with 10 bases left in between. The CDR3 has 13 amino acids. The V gene's germline CDR1 is LNHNV and CDR2 YYDKDF (reference sequence). CDR3 coding DNA: TGTGCCACCAGCAGAGCAGGGTATTCTGGCTACACCTTC. Translation gives CATSRAGYSGYTF.

The chain joins TRBV5-1 to TRBJ2-7; 10 nucleotides match TRBD2. CDR1 and CDR2 from the germline V gene are SGHRS and YFSETQ. The CDR3 contains 15 residues. J gave up 5 bases and V 1 base, and 6 bases lay outside the gene matches. The CDR3 sequence is CASSLRSSGSDEQYF. The CDR3 coding sequence is TGCGCCAGCAGCTTGCGGTCTAGCGGGAGCGACGAGCAGTACTTC.

The rearrangement joins TRBV4-3 to TRBJ2-1; TRBD2 matches at 10 bases. CDR3 length: 17 residues. Germline CDR1 LGHNA, CDR2 YSLEER. V shed 0 bases and J 7 bases; nucleotides not matched to a gene: 9. CDR3 nucleotide sequence: TGCGCCAGCAGCCAAGATTCGAGCGGGAGGGCCAAAAATGAGCAGTTCTTC. Residues: CASSQDSSGRAKNEQFF.

This chain uses TRBV30 with TRBJ2-4; 9 nucleotides align to TRBD1. The CDR3 runs 16 residues. J lost 6 bases, V lost 2 bases, and 11 bases had no gene match. CDR1 and CDR2 (germline): GTSNPN, SVGIG (reference sequence). The CDR3 sequence is CAWSPGTGTRGNIQYF. CDR3 in DNA: TGTGCCTGGAGTCCCGGGACAGGGACCCGAGGAAACATTCAGTACTTC.